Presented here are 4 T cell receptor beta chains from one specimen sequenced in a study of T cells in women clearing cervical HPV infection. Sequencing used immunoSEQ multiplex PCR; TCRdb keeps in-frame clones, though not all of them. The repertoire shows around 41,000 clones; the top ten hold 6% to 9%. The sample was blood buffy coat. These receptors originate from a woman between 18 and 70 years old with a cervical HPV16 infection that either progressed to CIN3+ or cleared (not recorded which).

CDR3 DNA (partial): TGTGCCAGCAGCTCCTCAGGGATCTTCAATGAG. This codes for CASSSSGIFNE. The entire CDR3 protein reads CASSSSGIFNEQFF. The V call is TRBV7-9, the J call TRBJ2-1, with D possibly TRBD1 on 5 matching bases. The CDR3 end is not reached by the read, which stops 3 residues before it; the germline J gene fills it in. The germline V and J ends were trimmed by 4 bases and 6 bases, with 13 bases remaining between them. The CDR3 sequence is 14 residues long. Per the germline V gene, CDR1 is SEHNR and CDR2 is FQNEAQ (reference sequence).

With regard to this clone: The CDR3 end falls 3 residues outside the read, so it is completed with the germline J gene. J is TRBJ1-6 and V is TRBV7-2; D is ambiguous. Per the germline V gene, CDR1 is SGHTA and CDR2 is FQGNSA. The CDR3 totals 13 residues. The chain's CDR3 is CASSLPPLLTLHF. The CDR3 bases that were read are TGTGCCAGCAGCTTACCCCCTCTGCTAACC.

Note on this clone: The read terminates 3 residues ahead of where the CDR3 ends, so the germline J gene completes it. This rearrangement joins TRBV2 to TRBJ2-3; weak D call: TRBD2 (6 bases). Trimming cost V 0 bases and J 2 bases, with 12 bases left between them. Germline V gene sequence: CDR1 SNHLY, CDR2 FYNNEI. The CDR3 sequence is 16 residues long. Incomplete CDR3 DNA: TGTGCCAGCAGTGAAGCAGCGGGCGGGCACACAGATACG. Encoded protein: CASSEAAGGHTDT. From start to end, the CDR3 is CASSEAAGGHTDTQYF.

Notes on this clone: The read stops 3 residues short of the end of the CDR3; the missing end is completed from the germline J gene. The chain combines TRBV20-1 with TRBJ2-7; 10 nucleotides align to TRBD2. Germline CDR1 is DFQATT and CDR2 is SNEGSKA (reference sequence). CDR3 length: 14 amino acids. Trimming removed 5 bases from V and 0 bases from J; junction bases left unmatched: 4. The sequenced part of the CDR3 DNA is TGCAGTGCTGTCGGGACTAGCGTCTCCTACGAG. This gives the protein CSAVGTSVSYE. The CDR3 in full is CSAVGTSVSYEQYF.